Below, one TCR beta chain is given with its context. Its antigen is not known. The sample is drawn from a study of T cell responses to AZD1222 COVID-19 vaccine. Study observations and caveats: Vaccine-associated CD4 TCRs spanned spike, dominant at 160-218 and 743-854.

Deletions cut 1 base from V and 7 bases from J, with 12 bases between. The CDR3 runs to 14 residues. The germline CDR1 and CDR2 sequences are SGHRS and YFSETQ. The protocol was immunoSEQ multiplex PCR, while the TCRdb copy is restricted to in-frame clones and leaves out a portion. This repertoire shows under 150,000 clones, roughly 91% found once; its top ten account for 1.9%. The clonotype was recovered from an adult in good health. V gene TRBV5-1 combines with J gene TRBJ2-1; maybe TRBD1 (5 bases). The starting material was peripheral blood, obtained on day 0 of AZD1222 vaccination. The CDR3 sequence: CASSLLQGVNEQFF. The CDR3 DNA reads as TGCGCCAGCAGCTTGCTCCAGGGTGTTAATGAGCAGTTCTTC.